This paragraph covers one T cell receptor beta chain sequence. This record belongs to a study of blood T cell repertoires in COVID-19. At the level of the study: Whether acute or convalescent, the COVID-19 samples came from the United States, Italy and Spain. The analysed material was cDNA or gDNA that came from T cells, B-cell-depleted T cells, or PBMCs.

Germline CDR1 is MDHEN and CDR2 is SYDVKM. After removal of 6 bases from V and 3 bases from J, the junction contained 3 bases not matched to a gene. CDR3 length: 14 amino acids. Authors' data handling: Cell counts per sample came from amplifying reference gene primers. The method was immunoSEQ multiplex PCR; TCRdb's version includes in-frame clones alone and lacks a portion of them. V, J and clone size are taken as reported in that table, and D and trimming were inferred from the DNA itself. This sample has roughly 100,000 clones, with around three quarters found just once. V usage is TRBV28 and J usage is TRBJ1-3; 9 bases fit TRBD1. This clonotype originated in an older man with acute or convalescent COVID-19. Sequenced: peripheral blood. CDR3 region: CASRETGGGNTIYF. CDR3 sequence (DNA): TGTGCCAGCAGGGAGACAGGGGGTGGAAACACCATATATTTT.